These 23 T cell receptor beta chains were all obtained from the same sample, sequenced in a study of cytotoxic CD8 clonotypes in ibrutinib-treated CLL. This table comes from immunoSEQ multiplex PCR, and its TCRdb copy is limited to in-frame clones, with some not included. The table includes around 77,000 clones, approximately 80% detected once. Sequenced material: PBMCs, taken at disease progression, from a patient treated with ibrutinib. The receptors here all came from a human donor with chronic lymphocytic leukemia.

The gene calls are TRBV5-1 and TRBJ2-5; 11 nucleotides line up with TRBD2. The CDR3 runs 16 residues. Losses at the gene ends were 4 bases for V and 4 bases for J; bases not matched to a gene: 9. Germline V gene data show CDR1 as SGHRS and CDR2 as YFSETQ. CDR3 region: CASSPRLAGLGETQYF. CDR3 in DNA: TGCGCCAGCAGCCCCCGACTAGCGGGGCTGGGAGAGACCCAGTACTTC.

In its sample, this clone was seen a few times. The CDR3 coding sequence is TGCAGCGTTGAGGAGCACACTGTATGGCAGTTCTTC. Protein product: CSVEEHTVWQFF. The chain employs TRBV29-1 and TRBJ2-1; no firm D call. The V end was cut by 3 bases, the J end by 12 bases, with 15 bases between. The CDR3 is made up of 12 amino acids. Germline V gene data show CDR1 as SQVTM and CDR2 as ANQGSEA.

V gene TRBV10-3 combines with J gene TRBJ1-5; 10 nucleotides match TRBD1. CDR1 ENHRY and CDR2 SYGVKD come from the germline V gene. The junction had 5 bases not matched to a gene; V was cut back by 1 base and J by 5 bases. The CDR3 length is 16 residues. The CDR3 DNA follows: TGTGCCATCAGTGAGTTAGCCGGGACAGGGGATCAGCCCCAGCATTTT. Translation gives CAISELAGTGDQPQHF.

V usage is TRBV28 and J usage is TRBJ2-1; a weak D match, TRBD1 (6 bases). This CDR3 is built from 14 residues. V dropped 2 bases and J dropped 6 bases, with 11 bases sitting between them. Germline CDR1 and CDR2: MDHEN and SYDVKM. CDR3 amino acids: CASSLAGARNEQFF. The CDR3 DNA reads as TGTGCCAGCAGTTTAGCAGGGGCTCGCAATGAGCAGTTCTTC.

The chain employs TRBV5-1 and TRBJ1-2; the D gene is possibly TRBD1 (5 bases). The CDR3 runs 13 residues. Deletions cut 2 bases from V and 6 bases from J, with 11 bases between. Germline CDR1 reads SGHRS; CDR2 reads YFSETQ. The DNA for the CDR3 is TGCGCCAGCAGCTTTGGGGAAGGGGATGGCTACACCTTC. Protein product: CASSFGEGDGYTF.

V gene TRBV15 combines with J gene TRBJ2-7; TRBD2 matches at 8 bases. V lost 5 bases and J lost 7; bases outside the gene matches: 4. The CDR3 has 12 amino acids. The germline CDR1 and CDR2 sequences are LNHNV and YYDKDF (reference sequence). CDR3: CATSSGGVEQYF. Written as DNA, the CDR3 is TGTGCCACCAGCTCCGGGGGGGTTGAGCAGTACTTC.

This chain uses TRBV4-1 with TRBJ2-3; D remains ambiguous. The germline V gene has CDR1 MGHRA and CDR2 YSYEKL. This CDR3 has 14 residues. V dropped 2 bases and J dropped 5 bases, with 11 bases sitting between them. This CDR3 reads CASSQLGLKDTQYF. The CDR3 DNA follows: TGCGCCAGCAGCCAATTGGGCTTAAAAGATACGCAGTATTTT.

This clone appeared once. This chain uses TRBV7-2 with TRBJ2-1; D not resolved. Germline loops: CDR1 SGHTA, CDR2 FQGNSA. The CDR3 is 14 residues long. The V gene lost 5 bases and the J gene lost 2 bases, with 10 bases spanning the gap. CDR3 nucleotides: TGTGCCAGCAGCACCAGACTGGCCTACAATGAGCAGTTCTTC. Amino acid sequence: CASSTRLAYNEQFF.

V gene TRBV6-6 combines with J gene TRBJ2-7; TRBD2 matches 11 bases. The junction had 8 bases not matched to a gene; V was cut back by 6 bases and J by 4 bases. CDR1 is MNHNY, CDR2 SVGAGI, per germline (reference sequence). The CDR3 has 15 amino acids. Here the CDR3 DNA reads TGTGCCAGCAGCCGCACTAGCGGGAGAACTTACGAGCAGTACTTC. Protein product: CASSRTSGRTYEQYF.

The chain has TRBV6-6 and TRBJ1-1; 7 bases match TRBD1. Germline lookup yields CDR1 MNHNY and CDR2 SVGAGI (reference sequence). V was pared by 0 bases and J by 9 bases, with 4 bases of the junction left unmatched. The CDR3 spans 13 residues. CDR3 DNA: TGTGCCAGCAGTTACTCCACAGGGGCTAAAGCTTTCTTT. Translated, it gives CASSYSTGAKAFF.

The V call is TRBV4-1, the J call TRBJ2-7, with 8 bases fitting TRBD1. The CDR3 is 15 amino acids. The junction had 9 bases not matched to a gene; V was cut back by 4 bases and J by 4 bases. The germline gives CDR1 MGHRA, CDR2 YSYEKL. This CDR3 is CASSRLGTGEYEQYF. The DNA for the CDR3 is TGCGCCAGCAGCCGTTTAGGGACAGGCGAATACGAGCAGTACTTC.

This clone was seen a single time. The chain uses TRBV7-9 and TRBJ1-5; 9 bases are a match to TRBD1. The V gene's germline CDR1 is SEHNR and CDR2 FQNEAQ (reference sequence). The CDR3 totals 15 residues. Trimming removed 4 bases from V and 4 bases from J; junction bases left unmatched: 5. Written as DNA, the CDR3 is TGTGCCAGCAGCTCGACAGGGGGGGAAAATCAGCCCCAGCATTTT. Translating gives CASSSTGGENQPQHF.

This chain links TRBV6-5 with TRBJ1-4; D ambiguous. This CDR3 has 14 amino acids. Trimming took 6 bases from V and 8 from J, leaving 16 bases between them. Germline CDR1 MNHEY, CDR2 SVGAGI. The CDR3 sequence is CASRRRFSGEKLFF. Here the CDR3 DNA reads TGTGCCAGCAGGAGACGGTTTTCTGGGGAAAAACTGTTTTTT.

The chain recombines TRBV11-3 with TRBJ2-2; the D gene is possibly TRBD1 (6 bases). V was clipped by 4 bases and J by 2 bases, with 14 bases between them. Germline V gene sequence: CDR1 SGHNT, CDR2 YENEEA. The CDR3 is 16 amino acids. The CDR3 DNA reads TGTGCCAGCAGCTATTCCTGGGGGCCAAACACCGGGGAGCTGTTTTTT. Translated, it gives CASSYSWGPNTGELFF.

The chain employs TRBV10-3 and TRBJ2-1, with TRBD1 matching over 9 bases. The CDR3 is 16 residues long. Trimming removed 3 bases from V and 8 bases from J; junction bases left unmatched: 11. Germline CDR1 is ENHRY and CDR2 is SYGVKD. The CDR3 nucleotides are TGTGCCATCAGTGAAGAAAACAGGGGGCCGCGAGATGAGCAGTTCTTC. Protein sequence: CAISEENRGPRDEQFF.

The V and J genes are TRBV7-7 and TRBJ2-3; 9 bases map to TRBD2. Germline lookup yields CDR1 SSHAT and CDR2 FNYEAQ (reference sequence). Trimming at V came to 5 bases and at J to 4 bases, leaving 4 bases not matched to a gene. The CDR3 contains 14 residues. The CDR3 coding sequence is TGTGCCAGCAGCCGGACTAGCGCCGCAGATACGCAGTATTTT. Its translation: CASSRTSAADTQYF.

The sample holds one count of this clone. This chain connects TRBV21-1 to TRBJ2-1; the tabulated D call, TRBD2, remains unverified against the DNA. TRBV21-1 is given as a pseudogene. The CDR3 is 12 amino acids. CDR3 bases: TGTGCCAGCTCAGGACTAGCATCTGAGCAGTTCTTC. It translates to CASSGLASEQFF.

The chain couples TRBV5-1 to TRBJ2-5; D remains ambiguous. The CDR3 contains 16 residues. The V gene lost 2 bases and the J gene lost 5 bases, with 19 bases spanning the gap. Germline V gene sequence: CDR1 SGHRS, CDR2 YFSETQ. The CDR3, as DNA: TGCGCCAGCAGCTTAAATCAGAAAGTCCGCCGGGAGACCCAGTACTTC. It codes for CASSLNQKVRRETQYF.

The V and J genes are TRBV5-4 and TRBJ2-3, with TRBD2 identical over 11 bases. Germline CDR1 and CDR2: SGHNT and YYREEE (reference sequence). CDR3 size: 16 residues. The V and J ends lost 5 bases and 0 bases, in that order; junction bases with no gene match: 5. This chain's CDR3 is CASRETSGGSTDTQYF. For the CDR3, the DNA is TGTGCCAGCAGAGAAACTAGCGGGGGTAGCACAGATACGCAGTATTTT.

The V and J genes are TRBV6-6 and TRBJ2-2; D unresolved. CDR3 length equals 14 residues. From germline, CDR1 is MNHNY and CDR2 SVGAGI (reference sequence). V shed 6 bases and J shed 2 bases, with 10 bases lying between them. The CDR3 DNA reads as TGTGCCAGCAGCCCTTTGAGCAACACCGGGGAGCTGTTTTTT. It specifies CASSPLSNTGELFF.

The chain recombines TRBV30 with TRBJ2-7; 7 bases line up with TRBD2. The CDR3 has 13 amino acids. The V and J ends lost 3 bases and 3 bases, in that order; junction bases with no gene match: 5. Germline CDR1 GTSNPN, CDR2 SVGIG (reference sequence). CDR3 coding DNA: TGTGCCTGGAGGCTTGGCGGGAGCTACGAGCAGTACTTC. Protein: CAWRLGGSYEQYF. The full variable domain, its missing parts supplied by reference TRBV30 and TRBJ2-7, is SQTIHQWPATLVQPVGSPLSLECTVEGTSNPNLYWYRQAAGRGLQLLFYSVGIGQISSEVPQNLSASRPQDRQFILSSKKLLLSDSGFYLCAWRLGGSYEQYFGPGTRLTVT.

The sample holds a few counts of this clone. The chain carries TRBV7-7 and TRBJ2-7; D is possibly TRBD2 (5 bases). Germline V gene lookup returns CDR1 SSHAT and CDR2 FNYEAQ (reference sequence). The CDR3 sequence is 14 residues long. V lost 5 bases and J 7 bases, leaving 18 bases between the germline ends. CDR3: CASSPSSLGVEQYF. CDR3 sequence (DNA): TGTGCCAGCAGCCCTAGCTCCCTCGGAGTGGAGCAGTACTTC.

The rearrangement uses TRBV27 and TRBJ1-4; 9 positions match TRBD1. Unmatched junction bases numbered 16, after V lost 0 bases and J lost 8 bases. CDR3 size: 19 residues. The germline V gene encodes CDR1 MNHEY and CDR2 SMNVEV (reference sequence). CDR3 sequence: CASSLSGTGMGVLGEKLFF. In nucleotides, the CDR3 is TGTGCCAGCAGTTTATCGGGGACAGGGATGGGGGTGTTGGGCGAAAAACTGTTTTTT.